This T cell receptor (beta chain) was sequenced during a study of Graves' ophthalmopathy and Graves' hyperthyroidism. For the study at large: Specimen type is peripheral blood, obtained at initial diagnosis before any treatment.

Amplification from RNA transcripts yielded the TCR beta CDR3 regions. RT-PCR in the first round used HTBI primers; a second-round multiplex PCR followed. TCRdb re-derived calls from the multiplex PCR reads in MiXCR, one entry per CDR3 protein. Here the sample spans roughly 160,000 distinct CDR3 sequences, 39% being singletons. This clonotype was sampled from a man aged 30 to 39 with Graves' ophthalmopathy. The sample consisted of peripheral blood.

The CDR3 DNA is TGCGCCAGCAGCCAAGATCAACTAGCGGGGGTTGTCGAGACCCAGTACTTC. Translating it yields CASSQDQLAGVVETQYF. V is TRBV4-1 and J is TRBJ2-5; the match to TRBD2 covers 11 bases. This CDR3 region has 17 residues. Germline V gives CDR1 MGHRA, CDR2 YSYEKL. V lost 0 bases, J lost 5 bases, and 8 bases stayed unmatched.